This T cell receptor (beta chain) was obtained from a study of cytomegalovirus exposure and HLA in healthy donors. Primers: 60 Vbeta forward and 13 Jbeta reverse. Profiling relied on immunoSEQ multiplex PCR, and the TCRdb table lists in-frame clones only, not all of them. The sample shows 45,000 or so clones, roughly 69% of them seen only once. The CDR3 totals 14 residues. Trimming removed 2 bases from V and 0 bases from J, with 8 bases in between. Germline V gene data show CDR1 as GTSNPN and CDR2 as SVGIG (reference sequence). This clonotype originated in a woman between 25 and 40 years old in good health and CMV-seronegative. The gene calls are TRBV30 and TRBJ1-3; D not resolved. Material for sequencing was PBMCs. In DNA form, the CDR3 reads TGTGCCTGGAGTCTAACGAGCTCTGGAAACACCATATATTTT. This sequence encodes CAWSLTSSGNTIYF.